The rows below give T cell receptor beta chains drawn from one sample of a study of T cell responses to AZD1222 COVID-19 vaccine. The data were produced by immunoSEQ multiplex PCR, yet TCRdb's version contains in-frame clones alone and is incomplete. The sample has over 35,000 clones; around four fifths are singletons. The sequencing here drew on peripheral blood, taken 28 days after the second dose of the MenACWY control vaccine. The receptor source for this set is an adult who received the MenACWY meningococcal vaccine as a control. Each CDR3 is given with its conserved first and last residue. A D gene is named only where the DNA matches it firmly. Not all rows give a size; the values are once, few, many and, for expanded clones, a class.

j_gene | abundance | v_gene | d_gene | len | CDR3nt | CDR3aa
TRBJ2-2 | NA | TRBV5-1 | NA | 18 | TGCGCCAGCACCCAAAATATACAGGGCGGTTCTAACACCGGGGAGCTGTTTTTT | CASTQNIQGGSNTGELFF
TRBJ2-2 | NA | TRBV30 | TRBD1 | 15 | TGTGCCTGGGGACGGGGGACAGGGAATGCCGGGGAGCTGTTTTTT | CAWGRGTGNAGELFF
TRBJ2-3 | NA | TRBV9 | TRBD1 | 14 | TGTGCCAGCCGCCGGGGACAGGACACAGATACGCAGTATTTT | CASRRGQDTDTQYF
TRBJ1-4 | once | TRBV5-8 | NA | 12 | TGTGCCAGCAGCCCGCGTGGGGGGCGACTGTTTTTT | CASSPRGGRLFF
TRBJ2-6 | few | TRBV5-1 | NA | 18 | TGCGCCAGCAGCCCGGGACGGCCCCTGGTATCTGGGGCCAACGTCCTGACTTTC | CASSPGRPLVSGANVLTF
TRBJ2-7 | NA | TRBV12-2 | NA | 17 | TGTGCAAGTCGCTTAGTGCCCGGGACAGAAAGCTCCTACGAGCAGTACTTC | CASRLVPGTESSYEQYF
TRBJ2-3 | NA | TRBV6-5 | NA | 12 | TGTGCCAGCAGTCCTGACACAGATACGCAGTATTTT | CASSPDTDTQYF
TRBJ1-2 | NA | TRBV5-1 | TRBD1 | 14 | TGCGCCAGCAGCTTGAACGGACAGGGTTGGGGCTACACCTTC | CASSLNGQGWGYTF
TRBJ2-5 | NA | TRBV19 | TRBD2 | 13 | TGTGCCAGTAGTTCTCAGGGAGGGGAGACCCAGTACTTC | CASSSQGGETQYF
TRBJ1-3 | NA | TRBV11-2 | NA | 12 | TGTGCCAGCACCGATAGTGGAAACACCATATATTTT | CASTDSGNTIYF
TRBJ1-6 | NA | TRBV6-6 | NA | 13 | TGTGCCAGCAGTGGGGGGCAAGGCACTATGCTCCACTTT | CASSGGQGTMLHF
TRBJ2-7 | NA | TRBV12-3/TRBV12-4 | TRBD1 | 13 | TGTGCCAGCACTCGGACAGGGGGGTACGAGCAGTACTTC | CASTRTGGYEQYF
TRBJ1-1 | NA | TRBV6-2/TRBV6-3 | TRBD1 | 11 | TGTGCCAGCAGTAGACAGGGAAGGGCTTTCTTT | CASSRQGRAFF
TRBJ2-7 | NA | TRBV7-3 | NA | 18 | TGTGCCAGCAGCTCTAAACGCCGTCCCGACCGACGACCCTACGAGCAGTACTTC | CASSSKRRPDRRPYEQYF
TRBJ1-4 | NA | TRBV6-5 | NA | 14 | TGTGCCACCGCCAGTCCGGGCTCTAATGAAAAACTGTTTTTT | CATASPGSNEKLFF
TRBJ1-6 | few | TRBV3-1/TRBV3-2 | NA | 13 | TGTGCCAGCAGCCTGACAGATAATTCACCCCTCCACTTT | CASSLTDNSPLHF
TRBJ2-7 | NA | TRBV10-2 | NA | 12 | TGCGCCAGCAGTGATCGAGGGTACGAGCAGTACTTC | CASSDRGYEQYF
TRBJ1-3 | NA | TRBV12-3/TRBV12-4 | NA | 12 | TGTGCCAGCAGTTTTTCGGGAAACACCATATATTTT | CASSFSGNTIYF
TRBJ2-3 | NA | TRBV24-1 | NA | 14 | TGTGCCACCAGTGATTACCCAGGGACAGATACGCAGTATTTT | CATSDYPGTDTQYF
TRBJ1-5 | NA | TRBV3-1/TRBV3-2 | TRBD1 | 14 | TGTGCCAGCAGCCGAGGGACAGGGGGTCAGCCCCAGCATTTT | CASSRGTGGQPQHF
TRBJ1-3 | medium-sized | TRBV6-6 | NA | 15 | TGTGCCAGCAGTTACTCAGAGGGTTCTGGAAACACCATATATTTT | CASSYSEGSGNTIYF
TRBJ2-2 | NA | TRBV6-6 | NA | 12 | TGTGCCAGCAGACAGAGTACCGGGGAGCTGTTTTTT | CASRQSTGELFF
TRBJ1-1 | NA | TRBV10-3 | NA | 13 | TGTGCCATCAGTGGTACAGGGCAGACTGAAGCTTTCTTT | CAISGTGQTEAFF
TRBJ1-2 | NA | TRBV3-1/TRBV3-2 | NA | 15 | TGTGCCAGCAGCCAAGGGCCCGCGGGGGTCTATGGCTACACCTTC | CASSQGPAGVYGYTF
TRBJ2-7 | NA | TRBV10-3 | TRBD1 | 12 | TGTGCCTCGGGACAGGGGTTCTACGAGCAGTACTTC | CASGQGFYEQYF
TRBJ1-2 | NA | TRBV7-9 | NA | 13 | TGTGCCAGCAGCATCGCCGCAGGGGACGGCTACACCTTC | CASSIAAGDGYTF
TRBJ2-1 | NA | TRBV7-9 | NA | 13 | TGTGCCAGCAGCCCACCGGACCTTATGGGGCTGTTCTTC | CASSPPDLMGLFF
TRBJ2-2 | NA | TRBV29-1 | NA | 11 | TGCAGCGCCAAAACATTAGGGGAGCTGTTTTTT | CSAKTLGELFF
TRBJ2-1 | medium-sized | TRBV27 | TRBD2 | 17 | TGTGCCAGCAGTTTGGGACTAGCGGGGGGGACCTACAATGAGCAGTTCTTC | CASSLGLAGGTYNEQFF
TRBJ1-2 | NA | TRBV4-1 | NA | 13 | TGCGCCAGCAGCCATCCCTCAATTTATGGCTACACCTTC | CASSHPSIYGYTF
TRBJ2-5 | NA | TRBV5-1 | TRBD2 | 16 | TGCGCCAGCAGCGAGGGACTAGCGGGGCGTTCGATGACCCAGTACTTC | CASSEGLAGRSMTQYF
TRBJ1-6 | few | TRBV7-9 | NA | 16 | TGTGCCAGCAGCTTAGGCCAGGGGTTTTATAATTCACCCCTCCACTTT | CASSLGQGFYNSPLHF
TRBJ1-1 | NA | TRBV10-2 | TRBD1 | 13 | TGCGCCAGCAGTGAACAGGGGGACACTGAAGCTTTCTTT | CASSEQGDTEAFF
TRBJ2-3 | few | TRBV4-1 | TRBD2 | 16 | TGCGCCAGCAGCCGAGACTTACTAGCGGGGGGGAATACGCAGTATTTT | CASSRDLLAGGNTQYF
TRBJ2-2 | NA | TRBV9 | TRBD1 | 18 | TGTGCCAGCAGCGTAGCTCGCGACAGGGTGACGAACACCGGGGAGCTGTTTTTT | CASSVARDRVTNTGELFF
TRBJ1-1 | few | TRBV19 | NA | 16 | TGTGCCAGTAGATCTCTCGGGGCAAGACAAAACACTGAAGCTTTCTTT | CASRSLGARQNTEAFF
TRBJ1-1 | once | TRBV4-2 | NA | 14 | TGTGCCAGCAGGGGCGGGGGGAGTTACACTGAAGCTTTCTTT | CASRGGGSYTEAFF
TRBJ1-1 | medium-sized | TRBV12-5 | NA | 13 | TGTGCTAGTGGTTTGGACCGGAACACTGAAGCTTTCTTT | CASGLDRNTEAFF
TRBJ1-4 | NA | TRBV4-1 | NA | 15 | TGCGCCAGCAGCCAACTCCCAGGAACTAATGAAAAACTGTTTTTT | CASSQLPGTNEKLFF
TRBJ1-6 | NA | TRBV25-1 | TRBD1 | 14 | TGTGCCAGCAGTGGACGCAGGGGGGATTCACCCCTCCACTTT | CASSGRRGDSPLHF
TRBJ1-1 | NA | TRBV30 | NA | 14 | TGTGCCTGGACCACTCGGGGGGGTAAGACTGAAGCTTTCTTT | CAWTTRGGKTEAFF
TRBJ2-1 | NA | TRBV5-1 | NA | 17 | TGCGCCAGCAGCCCTCAGTCAGGGGGGAGCTCCTACAATGAGCAGTTCTTC | CASSPQSGGSSYNEQFF